Following are 21 T cell receptor beta chains from one sample sequenced in a study of T cell responses to AZD1222 COVID-19 vaccine. Sequencing was performed with immunoSEQ multiplex PCR; in TCRdb, only in-frame clones are kept and a portion is missing. The sample carries 80,000 or so clones, 88% recorded once. Sequenced material: peripheral blood, taken on day 0 of MenACWY control vaccination. The receptors were gathered from an adult in good health.

The chain joins TRBV9 to TRBJ2-1, with a weak D call TRBD2 (7 bases). Germline values: CDR1 SGDLS, CDR2 YYNGEE. V lost 3 bases and J 10 bases, leaving 23 bases between the germline ends. CDR3 length equals 16 residues. The CDR3 protein is CASSEGGPLAIREQFF. DNA for the CDR3: TGTGCCAGCAGCGAAGGGGGGCCACTAGCGATCAGAGAGCAGTTCTTC.

This sequence joins TRBV20-1 and TRBJ1-2; possible D gene TRBD1, 6 bases. Germline CDR1 is DFQATT and CDR2 is SNEGSKA (reference sequence). V lost 8 bases and J lost 4, with 11 bases in between. The CDR3 has 11 amino acids. For the CDR3, the DNA is TGCAGTACGAGCAGGGGCTATGGCTACACCTTC. It yields the protein CSTSRGYGYTF.

The chain carries TRBV18 and TRBJ1-1, with D possibly TRBD1 on 6 matching bases. Trimming removed 6 bases from V and 5 bases from J, with 13 bases in between. Germline CDR1 KGHSH, CDR2 LQKENI. The CDR3 totals 13 residues. CDR3 nucleotides: TGTGCCAGCTCGGTACAGGGAGGTACTGAAGCTTTCTTT. Translation gives CASSVQGGTEAFF.

This clone occurred a few times. This rearrangement joins TRBV5-4 to TRBJ1-6; D possibly corresponds to TRBD1 (6 bases). CDR1 and CDR2 from the germline V gene are SGHNT and YYREEE (reference sequence). Trimming cost V 1 base and J 10 bases, with 12 bases left between them. This CDR3 comprises 14 residues. The CDR3, as DNA: TGTGCCAGCAGCTTGCGGTACAGGGTGTCACCCCTCCACTTT. This encodes CASSLRYRVSPLHF.

The CDR3 spells CASSLDRETQYF. DNA for the CDR3: TGTGCCAGCAGCTTAGATCGAGAGACCCAGTACTTC. V gene TRBV11-1 combines with J gene TRBJ2-5; the D is unclear. V was trimmed by 1 base and J by 4 bases, leaving 4 bases between them. The CDR3 runs 12 residues. CDR1 is SGHAT and CDR2 is FQDESV in the germline V gene (reference sequence).

The V gene is TRBV15, the J gene TRBJ1-2; D not certain. The germline gives CDR1 LNHNV, CDR2 YYDKDF (reference sequence). Trimming cost V 0 bases and J 6 bases, with 11 bases left between them. The CDR3 spans 14 residues. The CDR3: CATSRDVIGNGYTF. As DNA, the CDR3 is TGTGCCACCAGCAGAGATGTAATAGGAAATGGCTACACCTTC.

The gene calls are TRBV4-3 and TRBJ2-1; 7 nucleotides match TRBD2. Germline V gives CDR1 LGHNA, CDR2 YSLEER. The CDR3 covers 14 residues. The V gene end was trimmed by 0 bases and the J gene end by 13 bases; junction bases not matched to a gene: 9. DNA of the CDR3: TGCGCCAGCAGCCAAGATTGGGGGGAGGGTGTACAGTTCTTC. Its translation is CASSQDWGEGVQFF.

This rearrangement joins TRBV9 to TRBJ2-3; D gene ambiguous. In germline, CDR1 is SGDLS, CDR2 YYNGEE. The V end was cut by 0 bases, the J end by 2 bases, with 10 bases between. CDR3 length: 15 amino acids. The CDR3 nucleotides read TGTGCCAGCAGCGTAGGACTGCTGGTCACAGATACGCAGTATTTT. It codes for CASSVGLLVTDTQYF.

This sequence joins TRBV3-1 (or the pseudogene TRBV3-2) and TRBJ2-2, with 8 positions matching TRBD1. The ends lost 6 bases at V and 0 bases at J; junction bases unmatched: 9. CDR3 size: 17 residues. Germline-derived CDR1 and CDR2 are LGHDT and YNNKEL (reference sequence). The CDR3 DNA reads TGTGCCAGCAGGACGGTGGGGGGACAGGCGAACACCGGGGAGCTGTTTTTT. Translation: CASRTVGGQANTGELFF.

Details on this clone: One junction end disagrees with the germline gene, perhaps due to a read error. The rearrangement joins TRBV7-7 to TRBJ1-5; D possibly corresponds to TRBD1 (5 bases). Germline loops: CDR1 SSHAT, CDR2 FNYEAQ (reference sequence). The CDR3 length is 14 residues. CDR3 in amino acids: CASSLGRGNQPQHF. The DNA for the CDR3 is TGTGCTAGCAGCTTAGGCCGGGGGAATCAGCCCCAGCATTTT.

The chain joins TRBV14 to TRBJ1-2; D is possibly TRBD1 (5 bases). From germline, CDR1 is SGHDN and CDR2 FVKESK. Trimming shortened V by 4 bases and J by 4 bases, and 13 bases separated the two germline ends. The CDR3 loop spans 14 amino acids. The CDR3 DNA reads as TGTGCCAGCAGCCGACTGAAAACAGGCTATGGCTACACCTTC. The encoded protein is CASSRLKTGYGYTF.

The chain is built from TRBV13 and TRBJ2-7; D might be TRBD2 (6 bases). The germline V gene encodes CDR1 PRHDT and CDR2 FYEKMQ (reference sequence). Between the trimmed V and J ends, which lost 3 bases and 4 bases, there was a span of 10 bases. This CDR3 spans 13 amino acids. In nucleotides, the CDR3 is TGTGCCAGCAGCTTGGGCCGGGGGTACGAGCAGTACTTC. Its translation: CASSLGRGYEQYF.

This chain links TRBV5-1 with TRBJ2-3, with 14 positions matching TRBD2. Germline V gene lookup returns CDR1 SGHRS and CDR2 YFSETQ. Unmatched junction bases numbered 9, after V lost 2 bases and J lost 4 bases. The CDR3 consists of 18 residues. In DNA, the CDR3 is TGCGCCAGCAGCTTCATCGGACTAGCGGGGGGCAGCGCAGATACGCAGTATTTT. This encodes CASSFIGLAGGSADTQYF.

This clone has just one count. V usage is TRBV27 and J usage is TRBJ1-2; 9 nucleotides match TRBD1. The germline gives CDR1 MNHEY, CDR2 SMNVEV (reference sequence). CDR3 length equals 13 residues. Trimming at V came to 5 bases and at J to 8 bases, leaving 6 bases not matched to a gene. The CDR3 sequence is CASSVGTGSGYTF. The CDR3 nucleotides read TGTGCCAGCAGTGTCGGGACAGGGAGCGGCTACACCTTC.

V and J are TRBV15 and TRBJ2-7; D might be TRBD2 (5 bases). This CDR3 contains 15 residues. The V end lost 0 bases, the J end lost 3 bases, and 12 bases lay between the germline ends. Germline CDR1 LNHNV, CDR2 YYDKDF (reference sequence). CDR3 DNA: TGTGCCACCAGCAGAGATCGGCTCGGGGTCTACGAGCAGTACTTC. Amino acids: CATSRDRLGVYEQYF. The complete variable domain, with remaining parts taken from reference TRBV15 and TRBJ2-7, reads DAMVIQNPRYQVTQFGKPVTLSCSQTLNHNVMYWYQQKSSQAPKLLFHYYDKDFNNEADTPDNFQSRRPNTSFCFLDIRSPGLGDTAMYLCATSRDRLGVYEQYFGPGTRLTVT.

V and J are TRBV30 and TRBJ2-4; D gene unclear. The CDR3 runs to 16 residues. Trimming shortened V by 1 base and J by 1 base, and 14 bases separated the two germline ends. Germline assignment: CDR1 GTSNPN and CDR2 SVGIG (reference sequence). This CDR3 reads CAWSALNEVAKNIQYF. In nucleotides, the CDR3 is TGTGCCTGGAGTGCACTGAATGAGGTGGCCAAAAACATTCAGTACTTC.

The chain employs TRBV18 and TRBJ1-3; unclear D gene. The V and J ends lost 5 bases and 0 bases respectively, with 8 bases between them. The CDR3 is 14 amino acids. Germline V gene data show CDR1 as KGHSH and CDR2 as LQKENI. Written as DNA, the CDR3 is TGTGCCAGCTCAACAGTGGACTCTGGAAACACCATATATTTT. Amino acids: CASSTVDSGNTIYF.

The chain has TRBV9 and TRBJ2-2; 10 positions match TRBD1. Trimming took 0 bases from V and 7 from J; bases not matched to a gene: 9. The CDR3 contains 17 residues. Per the germline V gene, CDR1 is SGDLS and CDR2 is YYNGEE. In DNA form, the CDR3 reads TGTGCCAGCAGCGTAGCCCCGGACAGGGGGGGGATCGGGGAGCTGTTTTTT. This sequence encodes CASSVAPDRGGIGELFF. Supplemented by reference TRBV9 and TRBJ2-2, the full variable domain reads DSGVTQTPKHLITATGQRVTLRCSPRSGDLSVYWYQQSLDQGLQFLIQYYNGEERAKGNILERFSAQQFPDLHSELNLSSLELGDSALYFCASSVAPDRGGIGELFFGEGSRLTVL.

Here the CDR3 DNA reads TGTGCCAGCAGGCTCGGACAGGGAAACGAGCAGTACTTC. Its protein is CASRLGQGNEQYF. The chain has TRBV5-6 and TRBJ2-7; 8 positions agree with TRBD1. The CDR3 runs to 13 residues. The junction had 6 bases not matched to a gene; V was cut back by 5 bases and J by 5 bases. The germline CDR1 and CDR2 sequences are SGHDT and YYEEEE.

This clone was counted a single time. The J gene is TRBJ2-1, the V gene TRBV7-2, with D unclear. The CDR3 contains 12 residues. Trimming took off 3 bases at V and 9 bases at J, with 9 bases between the two ends. CDR1 SGHTA and CDR2 FQGNSA come from the germline V gene. The CDR3, as DNA: TGTGCCAGCAGCTTCGGGTTTGTTGAGCAGTTCTTC. This sequence encodes CASSFGFVEQFF.

The chain employs TRBV5-3 and TRBJ1-3; 7 bases match TRBD1. TRBV5-3 is marked as an open reading frame, function uncertain. The CDR3 has 15 residues. The ends lost 3 bases at V and 0 bases at J; junction bases unmatched: 3. CDR3 in amino acids: CARSSGTVSGNTIYF. The DNA for the CDR3 is TGTGCCAGAAGCTCCGGGACAGTCTCTGGAAACACCATATATTTT.